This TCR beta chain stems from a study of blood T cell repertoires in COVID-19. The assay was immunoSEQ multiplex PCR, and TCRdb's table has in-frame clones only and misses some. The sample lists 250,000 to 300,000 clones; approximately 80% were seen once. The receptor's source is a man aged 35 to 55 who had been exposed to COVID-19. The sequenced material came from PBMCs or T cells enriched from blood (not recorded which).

CDR3 sequence (DNA): TGTGCCACCAGCAGGCTGTCAGGGGCTGCCTCCCGCTATGGCTACACCTTC. Translated: CATSRLSGAASRYGYTF. The rearrangement uses TRBV15 and TRBJ1-2; the D gene is possibly TRBD1 (6 bases). CDR1 LNHNV and CDR2 YYDKDF come from the germline V gene (reference sequence). V was trimmed by 3 bases and J by 4 bases, leaving 21 bases between them. The CDR3 extends over 17 amino acids.